This TCR beta chain was sequenced for a study of blood T cell repertoires in COVID-19. Study summary: Sites across the United States, Italy and Spain contributed samples from acute and convalescent COVID-19. In each case, the material was cDNA or gDNA derived from T cells, B-cell-depleted T cells, or PBMCs.

In the authors' workflow: For nucleated cells, counts were estimated from reference gene primer amplification. Data came from immunoSEQ multiplex PCR; TCRdb stores just in-frame clones and leaves some out. D and trimming were read from the DNA, whereas the V and J calls and clone size are those reported in that table. Of about 110,000 clones in the sample, around 82% were seen once. This CDR3 region has 22 residues. CDR1 and CDR2 (germline): SGHTA, FQGTGA. V gave up 6 bases and J gave up 3 bases; unmatched junction bases: 30. This clone has just a few counts. The chain couples TRBV7-3 to TRBJ1-1; 8 nucleotides align to TRBD1. The TCR sequence derives from a human donor in a cohort sampled during active COVID-19. Sequencing was carried out using peripheral blood. In DNA, the CDR3 is TGTGCCAGCAGATTCTACCCACAGGGGGTGGTGATTACCGTTAATGTGGACACTGAAGCTTTCTTT. Its translation: CASRFYPQGVVITVNVDTEAFF.